The 25 T cell receptor beta chains below were found in one sample sequenced in a study of blood T cells in healthy people across ages. A J-beta primer mix and a sample-barcoded 5' primer were used in a second PCR of roughly 7 to 12 cycles. A single record per CDR3 protein comes from TCRdb applying MiXCR to the 5' RACE reads. The sample lists over 750,000 distinct CDR3 sequences; 20% to 30% were seen once. The data were also submitted as part of a second study, on T cells of mothers and their children.

The sample consisted of blood. These receptors were collected from a boy between 10 and 17 years old in good health.

This clonotype has a handful of counts. The CDR3 protein is CASSLLPRELFF. The CDR3 DNA follows: TGTGCCAGCAGTCTACTCCCCCGGGAGCTGTTTTTT. The chain has TRBV12-3 or TRBV12-4 and TRBJ2-2; D unresolved. The ends were cut back, 5 bases at V and 9 bases at J, with 10 bases in the middle. This CDR3 contains 12 residues.

This chain links TRBV12-3 or TRBV12-4 with TRBJ1-5; no reliable D call. Trimming cost V 6 bases and J 4 bases, with 13 bases left between them. The CDR3 is 14 residues long. This CDR3 reads CASRPPWVNQPQHF. In nucleotides, the CDR3 is TGTGCCAGCAGGCCGCCCTGGGTGAATCAGCCCCAGCATTTT.

The rearrangement links TRBV12-5 to TRBJ2-7, with no clear D. The CDR3 covers 11 residues. Trimming removed 5 bases from V and 4 bases from J, with 6 bases in between. Germline V gene data show CDR1 as LGHNT and CDR2 as FRNRAP. The CDR3 reads CASGPEYEQYF. The CDR3 DNA reads as TGTGCTAGTGGTCCCGAATACGAGCAGTACTTC. Together with reference TRBV12-5 and TRBJ2-7, the CDR3 gives the full variable domain: DARVTQTPRHKVTEMGQEVTMRCQPILGHNTVFWYRQTMMQGLELLAYFRNRAPLDDSGMPKDRFSAEMPDATLATLKIQPSEPRDSAVYFCASGPEYEQYFGPGTRLTVT.

The chain carries TRBV28 and TRBJ2-7, with TRBD1 matching 7 bases. Germline CDR1 is MDHEN and CDR2 is SYDVKM. The CDR3 is 15 amino acids. Trimming cost V 6 bases and J 2 bases; bases outside gene matches: 10. The CDR3 DNA sequence: TGTGCCAGCAGCAGAAACCGGGACAGACCCTACGAGCAGTACTTC. Amino acids: CASSRNRDRPYEQYF. The full variable domain, its missing parts supplied by reference TRBV28 and TRBJ2-7, is DVKVTQSSRYLVKRTGEKVFLECVQDMDHENMFWYRQDPGLGLRLIYFSYDVKMKEKGDIPEGYSVSREKKERFSLILESASTNQTSMYLCASSRNRDRPYEQYFGPGTRLTVT.

The V gene is TRBV6-2 or TRBV6-3, the J gene TRBJ2-7; the match to TRBD1 covers 7 bases. Germline V gives CDR1 MNHEY, CDR2 SVGEGT. CDR3 length: 14 amino acids. J gave up 5 bases and V 6 bases, and 10 bases lay outside the gene matches. CDR3 amino acids: CASSAPDRHHEQYF. CDR3 DNA: TGTGCCAGCAGCGCCCCGGACAGGCACCACGAGCAGTACTTC.

The chain uses TRBV5-4 and TRBJ2-3; perhaps D is TRBD1 or TRBD2 (5 bases each). The V gene lost 6 bases and the J gene lost 2 bases, with 19 bases spanning the gap. Germline CDR1 and CDR2: SGHNT and YYREEE (reference sequence). The CDR3 runs to 16 residues. The CDR3 protein is CASTSPTGPATDTQYF. CDR3 DNA sequence: TGTGCCAGCACCAGCCCAACGGGGCCGGCCACAGATACGCAGTATTTT.

V gene TRBV6-5 combines with J gene TRBJ1-3, with D hard to call. V was cut by 2 bases and J by 3 bases, with 8 bases left in between. The germline gives CDR1 MNHEY, CDR2 SVGAGI. The CDR3 extends over 14 amino acids. The CDR3 sequence: CASSYVRDGNTIYF. As DNA, the CDR3 is TGTGCCAGCAGTTACGTCCGGGATGGAAACACCATATATTTT.

V is TRBV13 and J is TRBJ1-6; possibly TRBD1 for D (6 bases). V was cut by 1 base and J by 8 bases, with 15 bases left in between. CDR1 is PRHDT and CDR2 is FYEKMQ in the germline V gene (reference sequence). This CDR3 contains 16 residues. CDR3 nucleotides: TGTGCCAGCAGCTTAGCGATCGGGGGCGCGCATTCACCCCTCCACTTT. Its translation: CASSLAIGGAHSPLHF.

The chain couples TRBV12-3 or TRBV12-4 to TRBJ2-7, with TRBD1 matching 8 bases. The ends lost 6 bases at V and 4 bases at J; junction bases unmatched: 11. The CDR3 contains 15 residues. The CDR3 sequence: CASSRQGSMGYEQYF. CDR3 nucleotides: TGTGCCAGCAGCAGACAGGGGAGTATGGGTTACGAGCAGTACTTC.

The chain combines TRBV29-1 with TRBJ2-2; weak D call: TRBD2 (6 bases). Germline V lookup: CDR1 SQVTM, CDR2 ANQGSEA. The V gene lost 1 base and the J gene lost 4 bases, with 13 bases spanning the gap. The CDR3 length is 15 residues. This CDR3 reads CSVEVGRDGTGELFF. CDR3 nucleotide sequence: TGCAGCGTTGAAGTGGGGCGGGACGGCACCGGGGAGCTGTTTTTT.

This chain uses TRBV12-5 with TRBJ2-2; D is ambiguous. The CDR3 length is 13 residues. With 0 bases removed from V and 3 bases from J, the gap between germline ends came to 2 bases. Germline assignment: CDR1 LGHNT and CDR2 FRNRAP. The CDR3 here is CASGLVDTGELFF. The CDR3 DNA is TGTGCTAGTGGTTTGGTCGACACCGGGGAGCTGTTTTTT.

The rearrangement joins TRBV7-2 to TRBJ2-5; possible D gene TRBD2, 6 bases. Germline V CDR1 and CDR2: SGHTA, FQGNSA. V lost 5 bases, J lost 5 bases, and 15 bases lay in between. CDR3 length equals 14 residues. The CDR3 bases are TGTGCCAGCAGCCGACTGGGGGGTAGGGAGACCCAGTACTTC. Translating gives CASSRLGGRETQYF. Supplemented by reference TRBV7-2 and TRBJ2-5, the full variable domain reads GAGVSQSPSNKVTEKGKDVELRCDPISGHTALYWYRQSLGQGLEFLIYFQGNSAPDKSGLPSDRFSAERTGGSVSTLTIQRTQQEDSAVYLCASSRLGGRETQYFGPGTRLLVL.

This chain joins TRBV28 and TRBJ2-5; TRBD2 matches at 9 bases. The trim removed 3 bases at V and 2 bases at J, leaving 10 bases unmatched. CDR1 and CDR2 from the germline V gene are MDHEN and SYDVKM. The CDR3 has 17 amino acids. In DNA form, the CDR3 reads TGTGCCAGCAGTTTCTCCACGGGACTAGCACCTCAAGAGACCCAGTACTTC. Protein: CASSFSTGLAPQETQYF. The full variable domain, rest sourced from reference TRBV28 and TRBJ2-5, is DVKVTQSSRYLVKRTGEKVFLECVQDMDHENMFWYRQDPGLGLRLIYFSYDVKMKEKGDIPEGYSVSREKKERFSLILESASTNQTSMYLCASSFSTGLAPQETQYFGPGTRLLVL.

This clonotype was observed a handful of times. This chain uses TRBV4-2 with TRBJ2-5; 8 bases line up with TRBD2. The better agreement between TRBJ2-1 and the DNA end casts doubt on the J call. CDR1 and CDR2 from the germline V gene are LGHNA and YNFKEQ. CDR3 length: 14 amino acids. The CDR3 here is CASSHREGLGEQFF. CDR3 nucleotides: TGTGCCAGCAGCCACCGGGAGGGGCTCGGTGAGCAGTTCTTC.

The chain carries TRBV15 and TRBJ2-7; no firm D call. V shed 5 bases and J shed 4 bases, with 12 bases lying between them. CDR1 and CDR2 from the germline V gene are LNHNV and YYDKDF (reference sequence). The CDR3 loop spans 13 amino acids. The DNA of the CDR3 is TGTGCCACCAGCCGAAGGGTCGGGTACGAGCAGTACTTC. Amino acid sequence: CATSRRVGYEQYF.

The chain combines TRBV11-1 with TRBJ2-4, with D perhaps matching TRBD2 (6 bases). The length of the CDR3 is 21 residues. Trimming pared 4 bases from V and 1 base from J, leaving 29 bases between. Germline V lookup: CDR1 SGHAT, CDR2 FQDESV (reference sequence). The CDR3 here is CASSYDTLGGDFTDAKNIQYF. DNA for the CDR3: TGTGCCAGCAGCTACGACACTTTAGGCGGGGATTTTACCGATGCCAAAAACATTCAGTACTTC.

The chain joins TRBV6-2 or TRBV6-3 to TRBJ2-1; 7 nucleotides match TRBD2. Germline trimming cut 2 bases from V and 7 bases from J; bases unmatched to any gene: 11. Germline loops: CDR1 MNHEY, CDR2 SVGEGT. The CDR3 loop spans 16 amino acids. The CDR3 loop reads CASSYGRPAGPNEQFF. CDR3 nucleotides: TGTGCCAGCAGTTACGGTCGGCCAGCGGGACCAAATGAGCAGTTCTTC.

V and J are TRBV5-1 and TRBJ2-5; 8 bases map to TRBD2. The CDR3 spans 14 residues. Germline V gives CDR1 SGHRS, CDR2 YFSETQ. With 2 bases clipped from V and 5 bases from J, the junction kept 5 bases outside the gene matches. The DNA for the CDR3 is TGCGCCAGCAGCTTCGGACTAGCAAAGGAGACCCAGTACTTC. Translated, it gives CASSFGLAKETQYF.

Comments on this clonotype: A junction boundary mismatches the germline segment, possibly from a read error. This chain connects TRBV20-1 to TRBJ2-7; 7 nucleotides line up with TRBD2. Germline CDR1 is DFQATT and CDR2 is SNEGSKA (reference sequence). The CDR3 is 17 amino acids. The CDR3 sequence is CSASLVGVLAITYGQYF. As DNA, the CDR3 is TGCAGTGCTAGTTTAGTGGGGGTACTAGCGATAACCTACGGGCAGTACTTC.

There are a few counts of this clonotype. The chain carries TRBV5-1 and TRBJ2-3, with TRBD2 matching over 9 bases. This CDR3 has 16 residues. Germline V gene lookup returns CDR1 SGHRS and CDR2 YFSETQ. Losses at the gene ends were 4 bases for V and 0 bases for J; bases not matched to a gene: 6. The CDR3 reads CASSRPLAGSTDTQYF. The DNA for the CDR3 is TGCGCCAGCAGCCGACCTCTAGCGGGAAGCACAGATACGCAGTATTTT.

The genes are TRBV20-1 and TRBJ1-4; D not resolved. Germline V CDR1 and CDR2: DFQATT, SNEGSKA (reference sequence). V was trimmed by 6 bases and J by 5 bases, leaving 4 bases between them. CDR3 size: 10 residues. CDR3 coding DNA: TGCAGTGCCCTGAATGAAAAACTGTTTTTT. The encoded protein is CSALNEKLFF.

This clonotype was counted between two and nine times. It is likely a read error, because the conserved phenylalanine at the end of the CDR3 is missing. The chain couples TRBV7-3 to TRBJ2-7; 7 positions match TRBD2. Germline CDR1 reads SGHTA; CDR2 reads FQGTGA. With V trimmed by 5 bases and J by 2 bases, 12 bases remained unmatched. The CDR3 totals 16 residues. The CDR3 DNA reads as TGTGCCAGCAGCCAACGACTAGCCCAAAAAACCTACGAGCAGTACCTC. Its translation: CASSQRLAQKTYEQYL.

Only a few counts were recorded for this clonotype. The chain carries TRBV29-1 and TRBJ2-5, with a possible D match to TRBD2 (6 bases). V was shortened by 6 bases and J by 5 bases, with 13 bases between the two germline ends. The CDR3 has 12 amino acids. Germline-derived CDR1 and CDR2 are SQVTM and ANQGSEA. CDR3 protein: CSVGGPIETQYF. In nucleotides, the CDR3 is TGCAGCGTCGGAGGGCCGATCGAGACCCAGTACTTC.

This chain links TRBV5-1 with TRBJ2-3; D uncertain. The germline V and J ends were trimmed by 4 bases and 3 bases, with 18 bases remaining between them. The germline V gene encodes CDR1 SGHRS and CDR2 YFSETQ. The CDR3 is made up of 16 amino acids. CDR3 DNA: TGCGCCAGCAGCGTTGGTGGGATACAACTAACAGATACGCAGTATTTT. This encodes CASSVGGIQLTDTQYF.

The chain recombines TRBV13 with TRBJ2-5; the match to TRBD1 covers 8 bases. The V segment lost 5 bases and the J segment 4 bases; nucleotides outside the gene matches: 9. Germline V gives CDR1 PRHDT, CDR2 FYEKMQ (reference sequence). The CDR3 sequence is 15 residues long. CDR3: CASSLEQGGGETQYF. For the CDR3, the DNA is TGTGCCAGCAGCCTCGAACAGGGGGGAGGAGAGACCCAGTACTTC.